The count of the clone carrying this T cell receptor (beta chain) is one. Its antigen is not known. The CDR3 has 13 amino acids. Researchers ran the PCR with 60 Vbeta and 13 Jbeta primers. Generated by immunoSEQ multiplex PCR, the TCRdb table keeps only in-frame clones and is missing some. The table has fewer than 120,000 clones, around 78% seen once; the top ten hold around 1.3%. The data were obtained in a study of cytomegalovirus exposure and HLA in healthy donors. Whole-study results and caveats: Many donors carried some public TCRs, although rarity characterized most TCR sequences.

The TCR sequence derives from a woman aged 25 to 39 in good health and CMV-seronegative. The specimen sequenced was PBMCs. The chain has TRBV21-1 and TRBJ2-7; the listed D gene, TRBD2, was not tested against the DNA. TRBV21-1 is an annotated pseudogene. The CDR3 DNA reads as TGTGCCAGCAGCAGATGGGACTACCACGAGCAGTACTTC. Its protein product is CASSRWDYHEQYF.